Following are 25 T cell receptor beta chains from one sample sequenced in a study of cytomegalovirus exposure and HLA in healthy donors. Assay used: immunoSEQ multiplex PCR; TCRdb lists only in-frame clones, some missing. The sample records some 200,000 clones, around 80% being singletons. The sequencing input was PBMCs. These receptors were taken from a woman aged 25 to 39 in good health and CMV-seropositive.

The chain is built from TRBV7-8 and TRBJ2-1; 8 positions agree with TRBD1. There are 15 residues in the CDR3. Germline CDR1 reads SGHVS; CDR2 reads FQNEAQ. V lost 6 bases and J lost 9; bases outside the gene matches: 13. In DNA form, the CDR3 reads TGTGCCAGCAGTCCGACAGGGGCTTCGATCCGTGAGCAGTTCTTC. Protein sequence: CASSPTGASIREQFF.

The chain joins TRBV18 to TRBJ2-7; maybe TRBD1 (5 bases). The germline V and J ends were trimmed by 3 bases and 5 bases, with 11 bases remaining between them. Germline CDR1 reads KGHSH; CDR2 reads LQKENI. The CDR3 contains 13 residues. DNA of the CDR3: TGTGCCAGCTCACCGGCAGGGATGAACGAGCAGTACTTC. Translation: CASSPAGMNEQYF. The full variable domain, completed using reference TRBV18 and TRBJ2-7, is NAGVMQNPRHLVRRRGQEARLRCSPMKGHSHVYWYRQLPEEGLKFMVYLQKENIIDESGMPKERFSAEFPKEGPSILRIQQVVRGDSAAYFCASSPAGMNEQYFGPGTRLTVT.

The chain recombines TRBV18 with TRBJ1-5; 7 nucleotides agree with TRBD1. Germline V lookup: CDR1 KGHSH, CDR2 LQKENI. CDR3 length: 16 amino acids. The V segment lost 5 bases and the J segment 0 bases; nucleotides outside the gene matches: 7. The CDR3 loop is CASSKGQINSNQPQHF. CDR3 nucleotides: TGTGCCAGCTCAAAGGGACAGATCAATAGCAATCAGCCCCAGCATTTT.

The V call is TRBV11-2, the J call TRBJ2-2; TRBD1 is a possible D gene (6 bases). V was pared by 6 bases and J by 3 bases, with 17 bases between. CDR3 size: 16 residues. Germline assignment: CDR1 SGHAT and CDR2 FQNNGV. The CDR3 DNA sequence: TGTGCCAGCAGACAGGACAGCCAGGCATACACCGGGGAGCTGTTTTTT. Protein sequence: CASRQDSQAYTGELFF.

This clone was seen a few times. The chain employs TRBV6-1 and TRBJ1-5; D is unclear. This CDR3 region has 14 residues. Germline CDR1 is MNHNS and CDR2 is SASEGT. V was cut by 9 bases and J by 2 bases, with 14 bases left in between. DNA for the CDR3: TGTGCCAGTGTCAAGCCAGGTCGCAATCAGCCCCAGCATTTT. This codes for CASVKPGRNQPQHF.

This rearrangement joins TRBV4-1 to TRBJ2-1, with unresolved D. CDR1 MGHRA and CDR2 YSYEKL come from the germline V gene. The CDR3 is made up of 14 amino acids. Between the trimmed V and J ends, which lost 1 base and 6 bases, there was a span of 10 bases. The CDR3 spells CASSQVPGVNEQFF. The CDR3 DNA reads TGCGCCAGCAGCCAAGTCCCGGGTGTCAATGAGCAGTTCTTC.

The chain recombines TRBV28 with TRBJ2-7; 7 nucleotides align to TRBD2. V lost 5 bases to trimming and J lost 11 bases; unmatched junction nucleotides: 18. CDR3 size: 15 residues. In germline, CDR1 is MDHEN, CDR2 SYDVKM. This chain's CDR3 is CASSPRDYPDPREYF. Here the CDR3 DNA reads TGTGCCAGCAGTCCCCGGGACTACCCGGATCCAAGAGAGTACTTC.

V usage is TRBV5-1 and J usage is TRBJ2-7, with D tentatively TRBD2 (6 bases). CDR1 SGHRS and CDR2 YFSETQ come from the germline V gene. V was pared by 2 bases and J by 6 bases, with 21 bases between. This CDR3 region has 16 residues. The CDR3 DNA is TGCGCCAGCAGCTTAAGCAGGACTACCTTGAGGTCCGAGCAGTACTTC. Translating gives CASSLSRTTLRSEQYF. The whole variable domain, remainder taken from reference TRBV5-1 and TRBJ2-7, is KAGVTQTPRYLIKTRGQQVTLSCSPISGHRSVSWYQQTPGQGLQFLFEYFSETQRNKGNFPGRFSGRQFSNSRSEMNVSTLELGDSALYLCASSLSRTTLRSEQYFGPGTRLTVT.

In this sample, this clone turned up once. The chain has TRBV4-2 and TRBJ2-1; D not resolved. The CDR3 consists of 17 residues. Per the germline V gene, CDR1 is LGHNA and CDR2 is YNFKEQ. The V gene lost 0 bases and the J gene lost 0 bases, with 12 bases spanning the gap. Here the CDR3 reads CASSQEVRLSSYNEQFF. CDR3 DNA: TGTGCCAGCAGCCAAGAAGTTCGTCTAAGCTCCTACAATGAGCAGTTCTTC.

CDR3 protein: CASSLGIPEYTEAFF. The CDR3 nucleotides are TGTGCCAGCAGCTTGGGGATCCCGGAGTACACTGAAGCTTTCTTT. The chain is built from TRBV5-6 and TRBJ1-1; D not certain. Germline CDR1 and CDR2: SGHDT and YYEEEE. V lost 0 bases and J 3 bases, leaving 12 bases between the germline ends. CDR3 length: 15 residues.

This clone was counted between two and nine times. This sequence joins TRBV4-2 and TRBJ1-2, with 8 bases matching TRBD1. J gave up 4 bases and V 3 bases, and 10 bases lay outside the gene matches. Per the germline V gene, CDR1 is LGHNA and CDR2 is YNFKEQ. The CDR3 is made up of 16 amino acids. The CDR3 loop reads CASSQVGQGNSYGYTF. CDR3 nucleotide sequence: TGTGCCAGCAGCCAGGTAGGACAGGGTAACTCCTATGGCTACACCTTC.

This clone was seen just once. The chain links TRBV9 to TRBJ2-1; 12 positions agree with TRBD2. Germline V gene data show CDR1 as SGDLS and CDR2 as YYNGEE. Unmatched junction bases numbered 10, after V lost 3 bases and J lost 15 bases. The CDR3 contains 14 residues. CDR3 residues: CASSARLAGVGLFF. The CDR3 region has the DNA TGTGCCAGCAGCGCCCGACTAGCGGGAGTCGGTCTGTTCTTC.

The chain has TRBV18 and TRBJ2-7, with 9 bases lining up with TRBD1. The CDR3 runs to 16 residues. In germline, CDR1 is KGHSH, CDR2 LQKENI. V was clipped by 2 bases and J by 0 bases; unmatched bases: 5. CDR3 DNA: TGTGCCAGCTCACCAGCGGACAGGGGCCACTCCTACGAGCAGTACTTC. This translates into CASSPADRGHSYEQYF.

The chain combines TRBV5-4 with TRBJ2-7; 7 bases are a match to TRBD2. Losses at the gene ends were 4 bases for V and 3 bases for J; bases not matched to a gene: 10. Germline-derived CDR1 and CDR2 are SGHNT and YYREEE (reference sequence). This CDR3 has 15 residues. CDR3 residues: CASSPGGVLDYEQYF. The CDR3 bases are TGTGCCAGCAGCCCGGGGGGAGTGTTGGACTACGAGCAGTACTTC.

This clone appeared a few times. V gene TRBV6-1 combines with J gene TRBJ1-2, with D maybe TRBD1 (5 bases). The CDR3 runs 14 residues. Trimming took 5 bases from V and 7 from J, leaving 17 bases between them. Germline CDR1 MNHNS, CDR2 SASEGT. The CDR3 here is CASSQNGFGAGYTF. The CDR3 nucleotides are TGTGCCAGCAGTCAAAATGGGTTTGGGGCTGGCTACACCTTC.

CDR3 residues: CASSLGYGIVGTGSGYTF. The CDR3 coding sequence is TGTGCCAGCAGCTTGGGCTATGGGATTGTTGGGACAGGGTCCGGCTACACCTTC. V and J are TRBV5-4 and TRBJ1-2, with TRBD1 matching over 9 bases. The J segment lost 8 bases and the V segment lost 0 bases, leaving 17 bases of the junction unmatched. The CDR3 extends over 18 amino acids. CDR1 and CDR2 from the germline V gene are SGHNT and YYREEE (reference sequence).

The chain links TRBV2 to TRBJ2-1, with a weak D call TRBD1 (6 bases). The CDR3 is 12 amino acids. V shed 7 bases and J shed 8 bases, with 12 bases lying between them. The V gene's germline CDR1 is SNHLY and CDR2 FYNNEI. The chain's CDR3 is CASISGGDEQFF. In DNA, the CDR3 is TGTGCCAGCATCAGTGGGGGCGATGAGCAGTTCTTC. Variable domain in full (rest from reference TRBV2 and TRBJ2-1): EPEVTQTPSHQVTQMGQEVILRCVPISNHLYFYWYRQILGQKVEFLVSFYNNEISEKSEIFDDQFSVERPDGSNFTLKIRSTKLEDSAMYFCASISGGDEQFFGPGTRLTVL.

This clone was observed a single time. The chain is built from TRBV2 and TRBJ1-4; maybe TRBD1 (6 bases). V was pared by 7 bases and J by 4 bases, with 22 bases between. The CDR3 has 17 amino acids. The germline V gene has CDR1 SNHLY and CDR2 FYNNEI. The CDR3 loop is CASTIRGGGFGNEKLFF. The CDR3 region has the DNA TGTGCCAGCACGATAAGAGGGGGGGGATTCGGTAATGAAAAACTGTTTTTT.

The genes are TRBV30 and TRBJ1-2, with 10 positions matching TRBD1. V dropped 5 bases and J dropped 3; count of bases not matched to a gene: 3. Germline CDR1 is GTSNPN and CDR2 is SVGIG (reference sequence). This CDR3 comprises 13 residues. As DNA, the CDR3 is TGTGCCTGGGCCGGGACAGGGGACTATGGCTACACCTTC. The encoded protein is CAWAGTGDYGYTF.

The chain links TRBV9 to TRBJ1-1; D may be TRBD1 (6 bases). Trimming shortened V by 3 bases and J by 4 bases, and 13 bases separated the two germline ends. The V gene's germline CDR1 is SGDLS and CDR2 YYNGEE. The CDR3 has 14 amino acids. In DNA form, the CDR3 reads TGTGCCAGCAGCGCCTCGGGGGGGCCCACTGAAGCTTTCTTT. Its translation: CASSASGGPTEAFF.

This sequence joins TRBV5-1 and TRBJ1-2; TRBD1 is a possible D gene (6 bases). There are 14 residues in the CDR3. V was clipped by 0 bases and J by 3 bases, with 9 bases between them. Germline V gives CDR1 SGHRS, CDR2 YFSETQ. The CDR3 region has the DNA TGCGCCAGCAGCTTGGACAGGGAACACTATGGCTACACCTTC. Translation gives CASSLDREHYGYTF.

The chain recombines TRBV13 with TRBJ2-1, with D unclear. V was shortened by 4 bases and J by 4 bases, with 2 bases between the two germline ends. Germline V gene lookup returns CDR1 PRHDT and CDR2 FYEKMQ (reference sequence). This CDR3 is built from 11 residues. The CDR3 spells CASSSYNEQFF. The CDR3 DNA reads TGTGCCAGCAGCTCGTACAATGAGCAGTTCTTC.

The chain links TRBV28 to TRBJ2-7, with D perhaps matching TRBD2 (5 bases). The germline CDR1 and CDR2 sequences are MDHEN and SYDVKM. The CDR3 sequence is 16 residues long. V was pared by 3 bases and J by 1 base, with 16 bases between. The CDR3 here is CASSFSFRGLSYEQYF. CDR3 DNA: TGTGCCAGCAGTTTTAGCTTCCGCGGGCTTTCCTACGAGCAGTACTTC.

This clone was found once. V and J are TRBV13 and TRBJ2-7; 14 bases line up with TRBD2. V lost 5 bases to trimming and J lost 3 bases; unmatched junction nucleotides: 12. This CDR3 is 18 amino acids long. Germline CDR1 PRHDT, CDR2 FYEKMQ (reference sequence). CDR3 amino acids: CASSNYGLAGGEGYEQYF. The CDR3, as DNA: TGTGCCAGCAGCAATTATGGACTAGCGGGAGGAGAGGGCTACGAGCAGTACTTC.

The chain joins TRBV4-1 to TRBJ2-3, with D possibly TRBD2 on 6 matching bases. Between the trimmed V and J ends, which lost 0 bases and 2 bases, there was a span of 18 bases. The CDR3 spans 18 residues. Per germline, CDR1 MGHRA and CDR2 YSYEKL. The CDR3 DNA reads TGCGCCAGCAGCCAAGATATCGTTGGAGGGAGGAACACAGATACGCAGTATTTT. It specifies CASSQDIVGGRNTDTQYF.